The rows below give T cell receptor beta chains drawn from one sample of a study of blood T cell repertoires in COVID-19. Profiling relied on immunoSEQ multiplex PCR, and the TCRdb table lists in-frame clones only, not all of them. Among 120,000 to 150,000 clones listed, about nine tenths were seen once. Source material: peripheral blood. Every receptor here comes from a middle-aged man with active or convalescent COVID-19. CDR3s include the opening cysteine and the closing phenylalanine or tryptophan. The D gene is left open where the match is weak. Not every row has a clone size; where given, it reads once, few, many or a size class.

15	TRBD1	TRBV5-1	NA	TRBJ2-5	TGCGCCAGCAGCTTTGGGGGGACAGGTCAAGAGACCCAGTACTTC	CASSFGGTGQETQYF
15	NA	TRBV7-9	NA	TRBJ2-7	TGTGCCAGCAGCTTAGGCTCGTCAGGGGCGCGGGAGCAGTACTTC	CASSLGSSGAREQYF
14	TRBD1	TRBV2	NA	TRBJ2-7	TGTGCCAGCAGTAGACAGGGGGCGCGGTACGAGCAGTACTTC	CASSRQGARYEQYF
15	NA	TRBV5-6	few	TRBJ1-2	TGTGCCAGCAGCCTCAGGCAGGGCACATCCTATGGCTACACCTTC	CASSLRQGTSYGYTF
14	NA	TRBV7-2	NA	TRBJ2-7	TGTGCCAGCAGCTTAGCTCTCCAGGGCGCCCAGCAGTACTTC	CASSLALQGAQQYF
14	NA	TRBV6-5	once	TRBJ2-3	TGTGCCAGCACCGACTTTCCCGCCACAGATACGCAGTATTTT	CASTDFPATDTQYF
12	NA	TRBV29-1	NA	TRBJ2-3	TGCAGCGTTGTACAGAGCACAGATACGCAGTATTTT	CSVVQSTDTQYF
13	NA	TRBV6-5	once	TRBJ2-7	TGTGCCAGCAGTTACTCCGGGGGTCATGAGCAGTACTTC	CASSYSGGHEQYF
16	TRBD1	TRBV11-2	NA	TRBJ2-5	TGTGCCAGCAGCCCTCCGGGGACAGGGGGCGCAGAGACCCAGTACTTC	CASSPPGTGGAETQYF
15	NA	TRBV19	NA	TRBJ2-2	TGTGCCAGTACCCCCTACAGGGACGGGATCGGGGAGCTGTTTTTT	CASTPYRDGIGELFF
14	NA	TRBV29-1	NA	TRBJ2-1	TGCAGCGCATCGTCCCTTAATCTATACAATGAGCAGTTCTTC	CSASSLNLYNEQFF
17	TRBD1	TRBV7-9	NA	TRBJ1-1	TGTGCCAGCAGCCCAAGGGGACAGGGAGACCCTCCCACTGAAGCTTTCTTT	CASSPRGQGDPPTEAFF
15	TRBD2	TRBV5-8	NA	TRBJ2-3	TGTGCCAGCAGCTTGGAGGGGAGGGCCACAGATACGCAGTATTTT	CASSLEGRATDTQYF
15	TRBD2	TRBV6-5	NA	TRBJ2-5	TGTGCCAGCAGTTACTCAGCGGGAAGGGAAGAGACCCAGTACTTC	CASSYSAGREETQYF
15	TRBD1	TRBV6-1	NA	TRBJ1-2	TGTGCCAGCAGTGAAAGGCTAACAGGGGGTTATGGCTACACCTTC	CASSERLTGGYGYTF
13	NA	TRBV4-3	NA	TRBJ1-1	TGCGCCAGCAGCCAAGCATCCGGGACTGAAGCTTTCTTT	CASSQASGTEAFF
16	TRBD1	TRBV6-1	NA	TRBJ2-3	TGTGCCAGCAGTGAAGGCAGGGGGCTTAGCCCAGATACGCAGTATTTT	CASSEGRGLSPDTQYF
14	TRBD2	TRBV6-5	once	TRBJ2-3	TGTGCCAGCATTGGGGGAGGGTGGGCAGATACGCAGTATTTT	CASIGGGWADTQYF
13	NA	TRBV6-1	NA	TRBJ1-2	TGTGCCAGCAGTGAACCTCCCAACTATGGCTACACCTTC	CASSEPPNYGYTF
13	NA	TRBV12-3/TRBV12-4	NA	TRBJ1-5	TGTGCCAGCAGCTCCAGTAGCAATCAGCCCCAGCATTTT	CASSSSSNQPQHF
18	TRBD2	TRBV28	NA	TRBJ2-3	TGTGCCAGCAGTTTCCCCCCGGCGGGGGGTCCTGGAGCAGATACGCAGTATTTT	CASSFPPAGGPGADTQYF
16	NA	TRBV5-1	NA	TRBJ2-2	TGCGCCAGCAGCTTGGAGGCCAGGGGAGGGACCGGGGAGCTGTTTTTT	CASSLEARGGTGELFF
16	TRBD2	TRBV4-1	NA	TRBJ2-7	TGCGCCAGCAGCCAAGACCCGGGACTAGCTACCTACGAGCAGTACTTC	CASSQDPGLATYEQYF
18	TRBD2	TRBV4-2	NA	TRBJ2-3	TGTGCCAGCAGCCAAGGGAGGCCAGCGGGAGGGCCGAAAGATACGCAGTATTTT	CASSQGRPAGGPKDTQYF
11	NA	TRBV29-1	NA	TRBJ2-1	TGCAGCGTCGAATACTACAATGAGCAGTTCTTC	CSVEYYNEQFF
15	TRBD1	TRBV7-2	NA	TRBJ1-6	TGTGCCAGCAGGGGACAGGCAACCTATAATTCACCCCTCCACTTT	CASRGQATYNSPLHF
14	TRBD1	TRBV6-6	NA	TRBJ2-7	TGTGCCAGCAAGCTTGGGACAGGCGGATACGAGCAGTACTTC	CASKLGTGGYEQYF
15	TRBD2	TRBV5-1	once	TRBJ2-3	TGCGCCAGCAGCTTAACTAGCGGGACTCCAGATACGCAGTATTTT	CASSLTSGTPDTQYF
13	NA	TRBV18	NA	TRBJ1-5	TGCGCCAGCTCACCGGGCAGGGATCAGCCCCAGCATTTT	CASSPGRDQPQHF
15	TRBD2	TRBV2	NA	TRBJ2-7	TGTGCCAGCAGTGACACTAGCGGGAGACTCGGCGAGCAGTACTTC	CASSDTSGRLGEQYF
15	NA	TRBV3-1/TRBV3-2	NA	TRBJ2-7	TGTGCCAGCAGCCAAGTCCAAGGAGGTCCTCGCGAGCAGTACTTC	CASSQVQGGPREQYF
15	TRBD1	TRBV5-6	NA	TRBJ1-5	TGTGCCAGCAGCTTGGACAGGGGGCTTCATCAGCCCCAGCATTTT	CASSLDRGLHQPQHF
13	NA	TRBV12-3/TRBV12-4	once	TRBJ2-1	TGTGCCAGCAGCTACAGCTCCTACAATGAGCAGTTCTTC	CASSYSSYNEQFF
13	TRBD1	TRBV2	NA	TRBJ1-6	TGTGCCAGCAGTGGACAGGGCAATTCACCCCTCCACTTT	CASSGQGNSPLHF
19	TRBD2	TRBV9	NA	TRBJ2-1	TGTGCCAGCAGCGCCCTGGGACTAGCGGGAGATTCGAAGTACAATGAGCAGTTCTTC	CASSALGLAGDSKYNEQFF
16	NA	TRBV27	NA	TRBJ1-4	TGTGCCAGCAGTCTGGGGAGGGGGACAACTAATGAAAAACTGTTTTTT	CASSLGRGTTNEKLFF
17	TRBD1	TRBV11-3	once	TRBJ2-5	TGTGCCAGCAGCTCCTCCTTTCGGGACAGGGGGCAAGAGACCCAGTACTTC	CASSSSFRDRGQETQYF
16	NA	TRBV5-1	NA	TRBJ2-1	TGCGCCAGCAGCTTCACCAGGGGAAGCTCCTACAATGAGCAGTTCTTC	CASSFTRGSSYNEQFF
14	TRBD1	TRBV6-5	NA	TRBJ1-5	TGTGCCAGCAGCACCGGGACAGGGTATCAGCCCCAGCATTTT	CASSTGTGYQPQHF
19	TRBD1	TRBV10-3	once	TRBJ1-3	TGTGCCATCAGTGAGGGACAGGGGGCTCTACGATGGGATGGAAACACCATATATTTT	CAISEGQGALRWDGNTIYF
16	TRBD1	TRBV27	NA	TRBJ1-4	TGTGCCAGCAGTGATTACGGACAGGCAACGCTTGGAAAACTGTTTTTT	CASSDYGQATLGKLFF
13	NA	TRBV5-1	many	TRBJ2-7	TGCGCCAGCAGCTCGGACATCTCCTACGAGCAGTACTTC	CASSSDISYEQYF
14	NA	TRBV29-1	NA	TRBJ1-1	TGCAGCGCGACGACAGCTCCCATGAACACTGAAGCTTTCTTT	CSATTAPMNTEAFF
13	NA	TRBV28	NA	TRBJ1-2	TGTGCCAGCAGGAACAGGGAATCCTATGGCTACACCTTC	CASRNRESYGYTF
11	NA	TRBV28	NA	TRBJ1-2	TGTGCCAGCAGTTTACAGGGTCACTACACCTTC	CASSLQGHYTF
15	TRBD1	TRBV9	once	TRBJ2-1	TGTGCCAGCAGCGGAGGACAGGGCGGCTACAATGAGCAGTTCTTC	CASSGGQGGYNEQFF
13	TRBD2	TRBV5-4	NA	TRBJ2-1	TGTGCCAGCAGCTCCCCTAGCGGGAGGGGGCAGTTCTTC	CASSSPSGRGQFF
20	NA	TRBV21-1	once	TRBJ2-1	TGTGCCAGCAGCAAAGTACGTAGGCAAGTAGGGAGCCCCCCCTACAATGAGCAGTTCTTC	CASSKVRRQVGSPPYNEQFF
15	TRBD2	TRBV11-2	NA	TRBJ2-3	TGTGCCAGCAGCTTAAAACTAGCGGAAGGGGATACGCAGTATTTT	CASSLKLAEGDTQYF
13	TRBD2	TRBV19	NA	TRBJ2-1	TGTGCCAGTAAACTAGCGGGCCGCAATGAGCAGTTCTTC	CASKLAGRNEQFF
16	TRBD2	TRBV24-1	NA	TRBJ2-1	TGTGCCACCAGTGCCCGAGCGGGAGGTGCCTACAATGAGCAGTTCTTC	CATSARAGGAYNEQFF
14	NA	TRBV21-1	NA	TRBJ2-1	TGTGCCACGCCGGGACTAGCGGACTACAATGAGCAGTTCTTC	CATPGLADYNEQFF
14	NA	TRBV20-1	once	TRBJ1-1	TGCAGTGCTAGTGGCGAGTCCGGGGGCACTGAAGCTTTCTTT	CSASGESGGTEAFF
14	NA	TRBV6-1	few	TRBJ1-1	TGTGCCAGCAGTTCGGTGGGGGGGGGAACTGAAGCTTTCTTT	CASSSVGGGTEAFF